Following are 15 T cell receptor beta chains from one sample sequenced in a study of cytomegalovirus exposure and HLA in healthy donors. The PCR had 60 Vbeta and 13 Jbeta primers. Data came from immunoSEQ multiplex PCR; TCRdb stores just in-frame clones and leaves some out. The top ten clones hold roughly an eighth of a sample with 150,000 to 200,000 clones, approximately 80% of them seen once. Sequencing was carried out using PBMCs. Receptors originate from a woman aged 40 to 50 in good health and CMV-seronegative.

This clone was observed a few times. One end of the junction is discordant with germline, which a read error may explain. The rearrangement uses TRBV27 and TRBJ2-2; TRBD1 matches at 10 bases. Per germline, CDR1 MNHEY and CDR2 SMNVEV (reference sequence). This CDR3 comprises 16 residues. Here the CDR3 DNA reads TGTGCCAGCGGTTTTACTCCGGGACAGGGGACCGGGGAGCTGTTTTTT. Translating gives CASGFTPGQGTGELFF.

The J gene is TRBJ1-5, the V gene TRBV6-5; unclear D gene. Germline lookup yields CDR1 MNHEY and CDR2 SVGAGI. Trimming stripped 0 bases from V and 4 bases from J, with 10 bases between. This CDR3 is built from 15 residues. The CDR3 DNA sequence: TGTGCCAGCAGTTACTCTAATCAGGAAAATCAGCCCCAGCATTTT. Protein: CASSYSNQENQPQHF.

This chain uses TRBV7-4 with TRBJ2-7; TRBD1 matches 7 bases. V shed 10 bases, J shed 5 bases, and the junction held 8 bases outside the gene matches. Germline V gene lookup returns CDR1 SGHVT and CDR2 SQSDAQ. The CDR3 consists of 12 residues. DNA of the CDR3: TGTGCCAAAGACAGGGATCCCCACGAGCAGTACTTC. Amino acids: CAKDRDPHEQYF.

The rearrangement links TRBV5-8 to TRBJ2-7; no firm D call. Germline loops: CDR1 SGHTS, CDR2 YDEGEE. V was trimmed by 2 bases and J by 4 bases, leaving 13 bases between them. This CDR3 is built from 14 residues. Here the CDR3 DNA reads TGTGCCAGCAGCTTCCAGACCGGGTTATACGAGCAGTACTTC. Translation: CASSFQTGLYEQYF.

The V and J genes are TRBV30 and TRBJ2-2; the match to TRBD1 covers 9 bases. Germline lookup yields CDR1 GTSNPN and CDR2 SVGIG (reference sequence). This CDR3 spans 17 amino acids. Trimming cost V 4 bases and J 3 bases; bases outside gene matches: 12. This CDR3 is CAWMDLWGQGYTGELFF. DNA for the CDR3: TGTGCCTGGATGGACCTTTGGGGACAGGGATACACCGGGGAGCTGTTTTTT.

This clone was found a few times. The V gene is TRBV9, the J gene TRBJ1-2, with D maybe TRBD1 (6 bases). Germline CDR1 and CDR2: SGDLS and YYNGEE. CDR3 length equals 14 residues. V was cut by 4 bases and J by 0 bases, with 10 bases left in between. DNA for the CDR3: TGTGCCAGCAGCACTCGGACAGCTAACTATGGCTACACCTTC. This encodes CASSTRTANYGYTF.

V and J are TRBV11-2 and TRBJ1-2; 8 nucleotides line up with TRBD1. Germline V lookup: CDR1 SGHAT, CDR2 FQNNGV. This CDR3 region has 16 residues. J gave up 3 bases and V 5 bases, and 11 bases lay outside the gene matches. The CDR3: CASSLRGQVMDYGYTF. The CDR3 DNA reads TGTGCCAGCAGCCTCCGGGGACAGGTGATGGACTATGGCTACACCTTC.

The rearrangement joins TRBV11-2 to TRBJ2-2; 10 bases fit TRBD2. Germline lookup yields CDR1 SGHAT and CDR2 FQNNGV. The CDR3 is 16 residues long. Trimming cost V 5 bases and J 4 bases; bases outside gene matches: 7. The CDR3 loop reads CASSVSGGHATGELFF. The CDR3 nucleotides are TGTGCCAGCAGCGTTAGCGGGGGGCACGCCACCGGGGAGCTGTTTTTT.

The rearrangement links TRBV19 to TRBJ1-5; D uncertain. The germline V gene has CDR1 LNHDA and CDR2 SQIVND (reference sequence). V lost 3 bases, J lost 0 bases, and 9 bases lay in between. The CDR3 spans 15 residues. CDR3 region: CASSIEAYSNQPQHF. The CDR3 DNA reads TGTGCCAGTAGTATTGAGGCCTATAGCAATCAGCCCCAGCATTTT.

This CDR3 reads CASSLEDYYNEQFF. As DNA, the CDR3 is TGTGCCAGCAGTTTAGAGGACTACTACAATGAGCAGTTCTTC. The rearrangement links TRBV28 to TRBJ2-1; possible D gene TRBD2, 6 bases. V lost 2 bases and J lost 3, with 8 bases in between. The germline gives CDR1 MDHEN, CDR2 SYDVKM. The CDR3 consists of 14 residues.

The chain recombines TRBV6-5 with TRBJ1-2; 7 nucleotides align to TRBD1. The CDR3 sequence is 12 residues long. The trim removed 5 bases at V and 7 bases at J, leaving 4 bases unmatched. Germline V CDR1 and CDR2: MNHEY, SVGAGI. The CDR3 sequence is CASSGQGGGYTF. CDR3 in DNA: TGTGCCAGCAGTGGCCAGGGGGGTGGCTACACCTTC.

This chain uses TRBV28 with TRBJ2-7; a possible D gene is TRBD1 (8 bases). CDR1 is MDHEN, CDR2 SYDVKM, per germline. V lost 5 bases and J 2 bases, leaving 13 bases between the germline ends. The length of the CDR3 is 14 residues. CDR3: CASSPQGGPYEQYF. CDR3 DNA: TGTGCCAGCAGTCCACAGGGGGGGCCCTACGAGCAGTACTTC.

The chain links TRBV4-1 to TRBJ2-3; D is perhaps TRBD1 (5 bases). The CDR3 loop spans 17 amino acids. Germline lookup yields CDR1 MGHRA and CDR2 YSYEKL. V was shortened by 1 base and J by 1 base, with 15 bases between the two germline ends. CDR3 sequence reads: CASSQVFSQGRTDTQYF. In DNA, the CDR3 is TGCGCCAGCAGCCAAGTTTTTTCCCAGGGCCGCACAGATACGCAGTATTTT.

The V gene is TRBV30, the J gene TRBJ2-7; TRBD1 matches at 7 bases. J gave up 5 bases and V 5 bases, and 12 bases lay outside the gene matches. CDR1 is GTSNPN and CDR2 is SVGIG in the germline V gene (reference sequence). The CDR3 spans 14 residues. Here the CDR3 reads CAWARQGVINEQYF. For the CDR3, the DNA is TGTGCCTGGGCTAGACAGGGAGTGATCAACGAGCAGTACTTC.

A remark on this clone: One junction end does not reproduce the germline sequence, and a read error may be involved. The chain recombines TRBV4-1 with TRBJ2-7; 8 bases match TRBD1. The germline V gene has CDR1 MGHRA and CDR2 YSYEKL. CDR3 size: 13 residues. CDR3 bases: TGCGCCAGCAGCCACGGACAGGGCTACGAGCGGTACTTC. Translation: CASSHGQGYERYF.